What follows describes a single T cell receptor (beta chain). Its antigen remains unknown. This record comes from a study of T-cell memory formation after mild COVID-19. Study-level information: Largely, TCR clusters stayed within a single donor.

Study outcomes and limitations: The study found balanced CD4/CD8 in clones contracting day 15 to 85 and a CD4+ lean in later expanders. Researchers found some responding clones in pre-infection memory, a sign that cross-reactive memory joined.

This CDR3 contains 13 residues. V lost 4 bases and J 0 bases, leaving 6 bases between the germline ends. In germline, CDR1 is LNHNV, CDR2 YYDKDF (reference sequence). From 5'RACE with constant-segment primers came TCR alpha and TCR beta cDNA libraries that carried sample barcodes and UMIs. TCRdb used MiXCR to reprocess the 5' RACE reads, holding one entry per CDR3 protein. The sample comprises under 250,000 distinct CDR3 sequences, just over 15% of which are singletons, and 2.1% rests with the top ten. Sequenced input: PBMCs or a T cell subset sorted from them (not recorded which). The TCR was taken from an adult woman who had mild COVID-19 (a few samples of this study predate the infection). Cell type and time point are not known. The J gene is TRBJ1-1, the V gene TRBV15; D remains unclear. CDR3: CATSNEVNTEAFF. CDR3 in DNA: TGTGCCACCAGCAATGAGGTGAACACTGAAGCTTTCTTT.